This entry is about one T cell receptor (beta chain). This entry belongs to a study of blood T cell repertoires in COVID-19. As processed by the authors: Estimation of nucleated cell counts was performed using reference gene primer amplification. The assay was immunoSEQ multiplex PCR, and TCRdb's table has in-frame clones only and misses some. The V and J calls and clone size were taken over from that table, and D and trimming were inferred from the DNA. The sample has about 90,000 clones; less than 85% are singletons. The source of this sequence is a woman between 65 and 79 years old with acute or convalescent COVID-19. Sequenced material: peripheral blood.

The DNA for the CDR3 is TGTGCCAGCAGCCAAGATCTAGGGGGCCGGAACTATGGCTACACCTTC. Amino acid sequence: CASSQDLGGRNYGYTF. The V call is TRBV4-2, the J call TRBJ1-2; 7 nucleotides align to TRBD1. With V trimmed by 0 bases and J by 2 bases, 6 bases remained unmatched. From germline, CDR1 is LGHNA and CDR2 YNFKEQ. The CDR3 runs to 16 residues.